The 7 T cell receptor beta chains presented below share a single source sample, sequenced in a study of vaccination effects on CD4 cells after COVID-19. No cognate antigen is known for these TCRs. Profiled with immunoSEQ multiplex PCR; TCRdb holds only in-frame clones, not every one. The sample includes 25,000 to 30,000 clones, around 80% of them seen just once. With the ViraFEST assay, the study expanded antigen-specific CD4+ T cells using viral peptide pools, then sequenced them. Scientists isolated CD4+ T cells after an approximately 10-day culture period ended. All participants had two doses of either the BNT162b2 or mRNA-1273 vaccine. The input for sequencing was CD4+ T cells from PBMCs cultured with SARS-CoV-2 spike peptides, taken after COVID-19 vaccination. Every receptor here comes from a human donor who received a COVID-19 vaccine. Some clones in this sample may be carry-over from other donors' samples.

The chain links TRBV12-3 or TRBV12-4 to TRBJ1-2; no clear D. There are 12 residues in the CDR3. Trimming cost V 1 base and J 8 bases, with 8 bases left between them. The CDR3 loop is CASSLGARGYTF. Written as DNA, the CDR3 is TGTGCCAGCAGTTTAGGCGCTAGGGGCTACACCTTC.

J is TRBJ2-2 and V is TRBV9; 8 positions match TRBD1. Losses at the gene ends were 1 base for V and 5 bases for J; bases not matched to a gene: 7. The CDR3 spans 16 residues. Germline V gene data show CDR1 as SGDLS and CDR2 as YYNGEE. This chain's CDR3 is CASSVRDRMSTGELFF. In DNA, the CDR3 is TGTGCCAGCAGCGTAAGGGACAGGATGTCAACCGGGGAGCTGTTTTTT.

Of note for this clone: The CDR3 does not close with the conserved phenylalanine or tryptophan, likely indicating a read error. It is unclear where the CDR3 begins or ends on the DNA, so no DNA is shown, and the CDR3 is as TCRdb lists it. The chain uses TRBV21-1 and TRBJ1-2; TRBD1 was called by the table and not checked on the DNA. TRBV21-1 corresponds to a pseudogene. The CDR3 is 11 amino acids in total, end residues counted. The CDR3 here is CASTRDRGIGV.

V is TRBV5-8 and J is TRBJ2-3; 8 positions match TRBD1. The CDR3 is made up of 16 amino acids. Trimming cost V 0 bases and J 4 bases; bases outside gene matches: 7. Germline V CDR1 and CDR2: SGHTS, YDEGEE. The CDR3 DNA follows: TGTGCCAGCAGCTTGGGCACAGGGGGGACGGCAGATACGCAGTATTTT. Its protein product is CASSLGTGGTADTQYF.

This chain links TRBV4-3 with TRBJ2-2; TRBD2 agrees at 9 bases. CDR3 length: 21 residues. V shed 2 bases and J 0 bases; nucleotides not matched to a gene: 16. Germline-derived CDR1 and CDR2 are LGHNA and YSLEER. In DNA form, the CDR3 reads TGCGCCAGCAGCCAAAAGGTATTGGGCGGGGGGGCCTCACCGAACACCGGGGAGCTGTTTTTT. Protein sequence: CASSQKVLGGGASPNTGELFF.

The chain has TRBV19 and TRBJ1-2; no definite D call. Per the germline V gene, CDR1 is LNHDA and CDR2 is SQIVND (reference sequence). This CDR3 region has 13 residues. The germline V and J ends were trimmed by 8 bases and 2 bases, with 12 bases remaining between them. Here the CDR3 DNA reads TGTGCCAGTGAAACAGCTCCGAACTATGGCTACACCTTC. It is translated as CASETAPNYGYTF.

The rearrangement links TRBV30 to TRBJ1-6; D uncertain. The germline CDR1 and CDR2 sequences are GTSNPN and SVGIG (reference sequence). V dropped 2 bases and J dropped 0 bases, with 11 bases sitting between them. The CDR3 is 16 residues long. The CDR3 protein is CAWSLGESSYNSPLHF. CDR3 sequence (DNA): TGTGCCTGGAGTCTGGGTGAAAGCTCCTATAATTCACCCCTCCACTTT.